This T cell receptor (beta chain) was captured by sequencing in a study of OX40 agonist ivuxolimab in advanced cancers. Comment on this clone: Its antigen is unidentified.

Broader study findings: The investigators did not determine what antigen specificity the expanded peripheral T cells had. Clonal expansion in partial responders at 0.1-3.0 mg/kg ranked among the lowest.

The CDR3 runs 13 residues. Germline V gene sequence: CDR1 MDHEN, CDR2 SYDVKM. With 6 bases removed from V and 1 base from J, the gap between germline ends came to 6 bases. Measured with immunoSEQ multiplex PCR; TCRdb has only the in-frame clones, and not every one. Here the sample spans approximately 99,000 clones, around 85% being singletons. J is TRBJ2-2 and V is TRBV28; D remains unclear. This TCR derives from an adult with an advanced solid tumor such as melanoma, head and neck, liver or kidney cancer. This specimen consisted of CD4+ or CD8+ T cells sorted from blood, obtained in a trial of the OX40 agonist ivuxolimab. DNA of the CDR3: TGTGCCAGCAGACACGGGAACACCGGGGAGCTGTTTTTT. It encodes CASRHGNTGELFF.